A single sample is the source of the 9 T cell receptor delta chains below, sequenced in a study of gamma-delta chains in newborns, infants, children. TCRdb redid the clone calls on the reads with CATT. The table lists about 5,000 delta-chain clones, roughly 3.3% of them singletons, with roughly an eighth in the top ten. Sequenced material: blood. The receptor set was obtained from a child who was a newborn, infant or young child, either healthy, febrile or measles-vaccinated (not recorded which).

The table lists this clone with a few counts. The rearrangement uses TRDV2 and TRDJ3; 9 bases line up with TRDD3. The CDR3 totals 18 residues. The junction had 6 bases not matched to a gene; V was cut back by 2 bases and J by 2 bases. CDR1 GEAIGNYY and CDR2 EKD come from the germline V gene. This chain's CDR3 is CACDSTGDTTWDTRQMFF. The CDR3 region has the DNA TGTGCCTGTGACAGTACTGGGGATACGACCTGGGACACCCGACAGATGTTTTTC.

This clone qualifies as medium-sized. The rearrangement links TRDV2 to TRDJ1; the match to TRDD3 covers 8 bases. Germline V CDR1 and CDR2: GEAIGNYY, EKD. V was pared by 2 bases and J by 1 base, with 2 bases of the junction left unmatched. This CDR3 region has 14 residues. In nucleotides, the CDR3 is TGTGCCTGTGACAGGGGGATAACCACCGATAAACTCATCTTT. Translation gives CACDRGITTDKLIF.

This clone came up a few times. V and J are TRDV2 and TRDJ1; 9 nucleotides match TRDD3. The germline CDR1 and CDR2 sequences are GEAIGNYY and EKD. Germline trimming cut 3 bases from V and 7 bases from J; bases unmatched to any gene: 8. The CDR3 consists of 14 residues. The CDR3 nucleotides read TGTGCCTGTGACGTACTGGGGGACGAGAGTAAACTCATCTTT. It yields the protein CACDVLGDESKLIF.

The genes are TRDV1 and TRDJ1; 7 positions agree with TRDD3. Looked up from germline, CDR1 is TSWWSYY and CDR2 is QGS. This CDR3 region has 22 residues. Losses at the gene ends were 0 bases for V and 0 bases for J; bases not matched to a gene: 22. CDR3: CALGELPSDHPLVLGNTDKLIF. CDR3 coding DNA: TGTGCTCTTGGGGAACTTCCCTCAGACCATCCCCTCGTACTGGGGAACACCGATAAACTCATCTTT.

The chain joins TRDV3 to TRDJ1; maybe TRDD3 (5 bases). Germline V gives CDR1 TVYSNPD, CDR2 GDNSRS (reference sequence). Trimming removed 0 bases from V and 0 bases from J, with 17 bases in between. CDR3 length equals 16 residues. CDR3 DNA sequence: TGTGCCTTTAGTCGGCGTTACTGGCCGTACACCGATAAACTCATCTTT. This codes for CAFSRRYWPYTDKLIF. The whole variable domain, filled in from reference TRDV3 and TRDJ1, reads CDKVTQSSPDQTVASGSEVVLLCTYDTVYSNPDLFWYRIRPDYSFQFVFYGDNSRSEGADFTQGRFSVKHILTQKAFHLVISPVRTEDSATYYCAFSRRYWPYTDKLIFGKGTRVTVEP.

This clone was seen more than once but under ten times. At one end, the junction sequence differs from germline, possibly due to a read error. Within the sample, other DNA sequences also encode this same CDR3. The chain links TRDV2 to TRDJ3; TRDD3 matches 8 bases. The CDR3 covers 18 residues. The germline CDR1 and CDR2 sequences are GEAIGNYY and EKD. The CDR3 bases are TGTGCCTGTGACACTGGGGGATTCAGCTCCTGGGACACTCGACAGATGTTTTTC. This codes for CACDTGGFSSWDTRQMFF.

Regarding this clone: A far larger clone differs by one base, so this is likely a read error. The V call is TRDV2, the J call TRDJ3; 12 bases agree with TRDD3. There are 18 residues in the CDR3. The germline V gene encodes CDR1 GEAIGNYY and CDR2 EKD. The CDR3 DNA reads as TGTGCCTGTGACACCGTACTGGGGGATACCTGGGACATCCGACAGATGTTTTTC. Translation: CACDTVLGDTWDIRQMFF.

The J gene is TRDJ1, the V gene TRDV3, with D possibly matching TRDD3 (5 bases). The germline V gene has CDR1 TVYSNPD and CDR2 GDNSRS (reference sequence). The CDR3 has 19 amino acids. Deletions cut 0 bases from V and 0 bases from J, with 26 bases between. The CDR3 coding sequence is TGTGCCTTTAGCTGCCCCAGGATAAAGCTTGGAATTGACACCGATAAACTCATCTTT. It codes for CAFSCPRIKLGIDTDKLIF.

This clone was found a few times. The CDR3 loop is CAFPLGDLTDKLIF. CDR3 sequence (DNA): TGTGCCTTCCCACTGGGGGATCTCACCGATAAACTCATCTTT. V and J are TRDV3 and TRDJ1; 10 bases are a match to TRDD3. After removal of 3 bases from V and 1 base from J, the junction contained 5 bases not matched to a gene. Germline V gene lookup returns CDR1 TVYSNPD and CDR2 GDNSRS (reference sequence). The CDR3 covers 14 residues.